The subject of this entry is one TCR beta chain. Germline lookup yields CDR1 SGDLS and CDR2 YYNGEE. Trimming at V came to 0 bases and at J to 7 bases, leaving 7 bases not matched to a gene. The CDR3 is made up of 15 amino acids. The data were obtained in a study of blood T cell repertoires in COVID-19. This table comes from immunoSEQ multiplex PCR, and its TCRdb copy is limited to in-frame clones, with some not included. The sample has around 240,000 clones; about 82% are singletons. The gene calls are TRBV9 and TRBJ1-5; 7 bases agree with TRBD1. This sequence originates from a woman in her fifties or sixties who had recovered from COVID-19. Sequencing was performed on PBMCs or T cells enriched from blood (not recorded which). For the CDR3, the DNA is TGTGCCAGCAGCGTAGGAGAGGGGGCTGGGCAGCCCCAGCATTTT. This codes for CASSVGEGAGQPQHF.